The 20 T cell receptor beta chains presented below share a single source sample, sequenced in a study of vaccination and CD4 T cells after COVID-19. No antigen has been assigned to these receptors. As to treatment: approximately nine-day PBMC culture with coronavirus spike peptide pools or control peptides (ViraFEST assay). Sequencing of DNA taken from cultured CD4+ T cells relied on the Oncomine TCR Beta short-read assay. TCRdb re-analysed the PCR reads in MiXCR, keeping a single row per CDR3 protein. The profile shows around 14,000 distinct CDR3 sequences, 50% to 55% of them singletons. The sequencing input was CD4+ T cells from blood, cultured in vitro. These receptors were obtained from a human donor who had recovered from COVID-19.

The CDR3 region has the DNA TGTGCCAGCAGCCCGTTTATACACTACGAGCAGTACTTC. Protein: CASSPFIHYEQYF. The chain joins TRBV6-1 to TRBJ2-7; no definite D call. CDR1 is MNHNS and CDR2 is SASEGT in the germline V gene. Between the trimmed V and J ends, which lost 6 bases and 3 bases, there was a span of 12 bases. This CDR3 has 13 residues.

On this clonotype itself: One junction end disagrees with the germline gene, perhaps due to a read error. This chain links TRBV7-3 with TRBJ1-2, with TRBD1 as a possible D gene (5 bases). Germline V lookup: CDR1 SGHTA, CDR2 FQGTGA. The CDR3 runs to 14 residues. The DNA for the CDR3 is TGCGCCAGCAGCCAAGAGGCAGGGTGGGCAGGCTACACCTTC. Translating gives CASSQEAGWAGYTF.

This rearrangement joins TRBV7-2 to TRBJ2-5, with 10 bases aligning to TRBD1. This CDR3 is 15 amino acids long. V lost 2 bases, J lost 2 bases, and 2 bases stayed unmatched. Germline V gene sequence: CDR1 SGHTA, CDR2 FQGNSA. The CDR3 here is CASSLLGQGQETQYF. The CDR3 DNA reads TGTGCCAGCAGCTTACTGGGACAGGGGCAAGAGACCCAGTACTTC.

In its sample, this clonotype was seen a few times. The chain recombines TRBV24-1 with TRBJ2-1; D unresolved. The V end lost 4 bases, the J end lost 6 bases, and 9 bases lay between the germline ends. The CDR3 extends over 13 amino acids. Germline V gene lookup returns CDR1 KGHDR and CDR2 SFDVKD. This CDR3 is CATSDRWGNEQFF. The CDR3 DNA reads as TGTGCCACCAGTGACCGGTGGGGCAATGAGCAGTTCTTC.

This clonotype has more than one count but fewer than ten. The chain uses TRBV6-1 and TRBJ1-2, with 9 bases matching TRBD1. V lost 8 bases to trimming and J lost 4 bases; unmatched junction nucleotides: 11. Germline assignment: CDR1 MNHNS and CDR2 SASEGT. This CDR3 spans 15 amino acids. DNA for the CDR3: TGTGCCAGCTACCAACAGGGGGCCGGCCCCTATGGCTACACCTTC. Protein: CASYQQGAGPYGYTF.

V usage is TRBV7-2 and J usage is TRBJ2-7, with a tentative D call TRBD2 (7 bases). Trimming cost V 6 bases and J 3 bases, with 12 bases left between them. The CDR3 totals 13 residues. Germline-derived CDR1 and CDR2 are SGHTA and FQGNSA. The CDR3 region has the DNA TGTGCCAGCAGTCCAGCGGGACACTACGAGCAGTACTTC. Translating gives CASSPAGHYEQYF.

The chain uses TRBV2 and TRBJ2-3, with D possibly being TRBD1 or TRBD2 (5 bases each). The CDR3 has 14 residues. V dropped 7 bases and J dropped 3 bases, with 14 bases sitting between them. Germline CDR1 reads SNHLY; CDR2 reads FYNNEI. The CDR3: CASNLLGATDTQYF. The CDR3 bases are TGTGCCAGCAATCTCCTCGGGGCAACAGATACGCAGTATTTT.

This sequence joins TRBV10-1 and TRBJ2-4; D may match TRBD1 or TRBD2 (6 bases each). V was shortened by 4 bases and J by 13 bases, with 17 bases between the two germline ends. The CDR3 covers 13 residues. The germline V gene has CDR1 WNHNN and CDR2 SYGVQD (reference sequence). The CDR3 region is CASSAGIGGRQYF. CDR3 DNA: TGCGCCAGCAGTGCGGGGATTGGGGGGCGACAGTACTTC.

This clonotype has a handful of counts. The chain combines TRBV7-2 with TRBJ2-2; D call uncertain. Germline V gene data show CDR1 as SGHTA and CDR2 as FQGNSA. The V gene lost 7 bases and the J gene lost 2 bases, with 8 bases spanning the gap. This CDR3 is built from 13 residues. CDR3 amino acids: CASNGPNTGELFF. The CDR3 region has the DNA TGTGCCAGCAACGGGCCCAACACCGGGGAGCTGTTTTTT.

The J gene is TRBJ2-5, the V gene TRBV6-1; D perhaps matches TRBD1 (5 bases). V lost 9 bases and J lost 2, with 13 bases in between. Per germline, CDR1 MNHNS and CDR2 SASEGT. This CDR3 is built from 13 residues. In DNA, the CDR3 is TGTGCCAGTTCTAACAGGTTACAAGAGACCCAGTACTTC. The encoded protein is CASSNRLQETQYF.

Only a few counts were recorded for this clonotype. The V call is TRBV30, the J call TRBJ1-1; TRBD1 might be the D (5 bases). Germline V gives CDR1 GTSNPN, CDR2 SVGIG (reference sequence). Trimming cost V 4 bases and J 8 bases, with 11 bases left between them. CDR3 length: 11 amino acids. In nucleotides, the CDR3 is TGTGCCTGGAACACTAAGGGGGAAGCTTTCTTT. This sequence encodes CAWNTKGEAFF.

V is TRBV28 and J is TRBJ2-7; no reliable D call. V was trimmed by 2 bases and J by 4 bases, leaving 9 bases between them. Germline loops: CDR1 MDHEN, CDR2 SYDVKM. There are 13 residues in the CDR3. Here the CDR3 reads CASSLPNLYEQYF. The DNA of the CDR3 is TGTGCCAGCAGTTTACCCAATCTATACGAGCAGTACTTC. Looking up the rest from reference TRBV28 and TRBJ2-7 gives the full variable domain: DVKVTQSSRYLVKRTGEKVFLECVQDMDHENMFWYRQDPGLGLRLIYFSYDVKMKEKGDIPEGYSVSREKKERFSLILESASTNQTSMYLCASSLPNLYEQYFGPGTRLTVT.

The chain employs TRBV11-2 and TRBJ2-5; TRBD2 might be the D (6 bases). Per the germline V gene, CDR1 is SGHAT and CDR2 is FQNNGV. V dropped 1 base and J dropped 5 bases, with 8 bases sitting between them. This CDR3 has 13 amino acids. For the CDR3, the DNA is TGTGCCAGCAGCTTAGGCAGCGGGGAGACCCAGTACTTC. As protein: CASSLGSGETQYF.

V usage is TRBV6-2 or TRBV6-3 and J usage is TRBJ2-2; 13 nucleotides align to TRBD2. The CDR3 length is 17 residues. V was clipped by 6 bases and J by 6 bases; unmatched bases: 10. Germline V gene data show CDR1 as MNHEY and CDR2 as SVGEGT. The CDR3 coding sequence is TGTGCCAGCAGCCCTTTACTAGCGGGAGGGATTTCCGGGGAGCTGTTTTTT. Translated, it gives CASSPLLAGGISGELFF.

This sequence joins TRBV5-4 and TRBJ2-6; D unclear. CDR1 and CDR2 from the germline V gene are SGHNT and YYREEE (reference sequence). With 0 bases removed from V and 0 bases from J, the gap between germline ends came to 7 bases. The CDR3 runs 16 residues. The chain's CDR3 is CASSLELGSGANVLTF. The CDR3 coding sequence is TGTGCCAGCAGCTTGGAATTGGGCTCTGGGGCCAACGTCCTGACTTTC.

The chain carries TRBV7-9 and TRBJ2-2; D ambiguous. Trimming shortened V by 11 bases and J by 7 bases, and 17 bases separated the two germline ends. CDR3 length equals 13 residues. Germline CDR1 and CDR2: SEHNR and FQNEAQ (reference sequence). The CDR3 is CASRMGSLGELFF. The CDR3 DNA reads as TGTGCCTCGCGGATGGGTAGTCTCGGGGAGCTGTTTTTT.

The CDR3 region has the DNA TGTGCCAGCTCACCACGGTCTCCTTACCAGGGGACGGATGAAGCTTTCTTT. Its translation: CASSPRSPYQGTDEAFF. This chain links TRBV18 with TRBJ1-1; D might be TRBD1 (6 bases). From germline, CDR1 is KGHSH and CDR2 LQKENI. This CDR3 spans 17 amino acids. V was shortened by 1 base and J by 7 bases, with 22 bases between the two germline ends.

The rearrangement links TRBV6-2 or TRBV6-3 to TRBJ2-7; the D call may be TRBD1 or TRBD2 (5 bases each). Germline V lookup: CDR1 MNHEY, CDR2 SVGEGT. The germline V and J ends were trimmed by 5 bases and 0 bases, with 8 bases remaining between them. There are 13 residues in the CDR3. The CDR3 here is CASSRDASYEQYF. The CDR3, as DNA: TGTGCCAGCAGTCGGGACGCCTCCTACGAGCAGTACTTC.

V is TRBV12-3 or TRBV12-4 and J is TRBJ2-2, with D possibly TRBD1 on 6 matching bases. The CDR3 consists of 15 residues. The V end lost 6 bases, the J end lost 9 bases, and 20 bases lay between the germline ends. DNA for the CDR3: TGTGCCAGCAGCCGAACAGGGTCCGTCAGTCGGGAGCTGTTTTTT. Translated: CASSRTGSVSRELFF.

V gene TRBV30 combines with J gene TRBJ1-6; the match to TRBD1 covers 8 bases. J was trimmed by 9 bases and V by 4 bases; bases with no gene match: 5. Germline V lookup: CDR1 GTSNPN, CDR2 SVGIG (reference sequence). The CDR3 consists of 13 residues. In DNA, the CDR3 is TGTGCCTGGAACGGACAGGGCGGTTCACCCCTCCACTTT. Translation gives CAWNGQGGSPLHF. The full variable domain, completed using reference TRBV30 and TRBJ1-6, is SQTIHQWPATLVQPVGSPLSLECTVEGTSNPNLYWYRQAAGRGLQLLFYSVGIGQISSEVPQNLSASRPQDRQFILSSKKLLLSDSGFYLCAWNGQGGSPLHFGNGTRLTVT.